Below are 27 T cell receptor beta chains sequenced from a single sample in a study of regulatory T cells in long-lasting Graves disease (dated by TCRdb to the early 2020s). What this sample's time point label stands for: persistent/refractory GD, antithyroid drugs over 5 years with positive TRAb. RNA was extracted from PBMCs in TRIzol for both TCR sequencing and RNA sequencing. Library creation used multiplex PCR. The run used an Illumina HiSeq 4000. To build TCR beta libraries, CDR3 regions were amplified by Arm-PCR using iRepertoire HTBI primers. TCRdb reprocessed the public reads (quality trimming at Q25 with fastp, clone calling with MiXCR) and kept in-frame beta chains. Every entry covers one CDR3 protein and lists the most common genes and DNA from its rows. This sample lists 300,000 to 500,000 distinct CDR3 sequences; 20% to 25% were detected once. The ten top clones hold less than 25% of the sample.

The specimen comprised peripheral blood mononuclear cells (PBMCs), sampled when the disease was refractory, from a patient treated with antithyroid drugs. These TCRs come from a female donor with Graves disease.

The V gene is TRBV15, the J gene TRBJ2-3; D call uncertain. Germline V gene data show CDR1 as LNHNV and CDR2 as YYDKDF (reference sequence). V lost 5 bases and J 2 bases, leaving 26 bases between the germline ends. CDR3 length equals 19 residues. The CDR3 region has the DNA TGTGCCACCAGCCGAACGCTCTCCGGACGGCTACGTACCACAGATACGCAGTATTTT. This encodes CATSRTLSGRLRTTDTQYF.

This clonotype appeared a few times. The gene calls are TRBV12-3 or TRBV12-4 and TRBJ2-7; weak D call: TRBD1 (6 bases). The CDR3 is 13 amino acids. Between the trimmed V and J ends, which lost 3 bases and 3 bases, there was a span of 9 bases. The CDR3: CASSLGDNYEQYF. CDR3 DNA sequence: TGTGCCAGCAGTTTGGGGGACAACTACGAGCAGTACTTC.

This clonotype turned up a few times. The rearrangement links TRBV7-9 to TRBJ1-2, with no clear D. The V gene's germline CDR1 is SEHNR and CDR2 FQNEAQ (reference sequence). The CDR3 totals 14 residues. The ends were cut back, 2 bases at V and 3 bases at J, with 10 bases in the middle. The CDR3 loop reads CASSLLSGDYGYTF. CDR3 DNA sequence: TGTGCCAGCAGCTTATTGTCAGGCGACTATGGCTACACCTTC.

The gene calls are TRBV7-9 and TRBJ2-5; the match to TRBD2 covers 15 bases. The CDR3 spans 17 residues. V gave up 5 bases and J gave up 2 bases; unmatched junction bases: 6. Germline V gene data show CDR1 as SEHNR and CDR2 as FQNEAQ (reference sequence). The CDR3 loop is CASSTGLAGGPQETQYF. In DNA form, the CDR3 reads TGTGCCAGCAGCACCGGACTAGCGGGAGGGCCTCAAGAGACCCAGTACTTC.

This clonotype was observed a few times. J is TRBJ1-5 and V is TRBV7-9; D is uncertain. The CDR3 is 14 residues long. Trimming cost V 5 bases and J 7 bases, with 15 bases left between them. Germline V lookup: CDR1 SEHNR, CDR2 FQNEAQ (reference sequence). The CDR3 sequence is CASSLSSGGQPQHF. DNA for the CDR3: TGTGCCAGCAGCCTCTCGTCAGGTGGACAGCCCCAGCATTTT.

This clonotype was seen only a few times. The chain is built from TRBV18 and TRBJ1-2; the D gene is possibly TRBD1 (5 bases). This CDR3 is 14 amino acids long. V lost 3 bases, J lost 2 bases, and 10 bases lay in between. CDR1 and CDR2 (germline): KGHSH, LQKENI. The DNA of the CDR3 is TGTGCCAGCTCACCCTGGGACGGCAACTATGGCTACACCTTC. Its protein product is CASSPWDGNYGYTF. Variable domain in full (rest from reference TRBV18 and TRBJ1-2): NAGVMQNPRHLVRRRGQEARLRCSPMKGHSHVYWYRQLPEEGLKFMVYLQKENIIDESGMPKERFSAEFPKEGPSILRIQQVVRGDSAAYFCASSPWDGNYGYTFGSGTRLTVV.

This clonotype was detected ten times or more. CDR3 sequence (DNA): TGTGCCAGCAGCGACTGGACGGCCCAGTACTTC. Amino acid sequence: CASSDWTAQYF. This sequence joins TRBV5-5 and TRBJ2-5; no firm D call. Trimming took off 4 bases at V and 9 bases at J, with 10 bases between the two ends. Looked up from germline, CDR1 is SGHKS and CDR2 is YYEKEE (reference sequence). This CDR3 is built from 11 residues. Looking up the rest from reference TRBV5-5 and TRBJ2-5 gives the full variable domain: DAGVTQSPTHLIKTRGQQVTLRCSPISGHKSVSWYQQVLGQGPQFIFQYYEKEERGRGNFPDRFSARQFPNYSSELNVNALLLGDSALYLCASSDWTAQYFGPGTRLLVL.

There are many counts of this clonotype. V and J are TRBV6-1 and TRBJ2-5; 7 bases match TRBD1. V shed 6 bases, J shed 1 base, and the junction held 5 bases outside the gene matches. The CDR3 covers 14 residues. From germline, CDR1 is MNHNS and CDR2 SASEGT. CDR3 DNA sequence: TGTGCCAGCAGGACCGGACAGGTCCAAGAGACCCAGTACTTC. It translates to CASRTGQVQETQYF.

This clonotype was seen repeatedly, ten times or more. The chain uses TRBV7-9 and TRBJ2-7; tentative D call: TRBD2 (7 bases). CDR1 SEHNR and CDR2 FQNEAQ come from the germline V gene (reference sequence). CDR3 length equals 14 residues. Trimming took 1 base from V and 6 from J, leaving 13 bases between them. The CDR3 coding sequence is TGTGCCAGCAGCTTAGAAATGGGAGGGGGCGAGCAGTACTTC. It yields the protein CASSLEMGGGEQYF.

This clonotype has a count of ten or more. This sequence joins TRBV6-1 and TRBJ2-5; tentative D call: TRBD1 (5 bases). Trimming took 8 bases from V and 5 from J, leaving 18 bases between them. In germline, CDR1 is MNHNS, CDR2 SASEGT. This CDR3 is 14 amino acids long. The CDR3 loop is CASFYRLGRETQYF. The CDR3 DNA follows: TGTGCCAGCTTTTACCGACTGGGGCGGGAGACCCAGTACTTC.

This clonotype has a count of ten or more. The chain couples TRBV6-1 to TRBJ1-2; no firm D call. The germline gives CDR1 MNHNS, CDR2 SASEGT. The CDR3 length is 13 residues. Trimming took 8 bases from V and 5 from J, leaving 15 bases between them. CDR3 in DNA: TGTGCCAGCGCCGCCGAAGGGCATTATGGCTACACCTTC. The encoded protein is CASAAEGHYGYTF.

This clonotype was found many times. The rearrangement joins TRBV7-9 to TRBJ2-7; possible D gene TRBD2, 6 bases. Trimming pared 5 bases from V and 3 bases from J, leaving 20 bases between. The CDR3 spans 16 residues. Germline V gene sequence: CDR1 SEHNR, CDR2 FQNEAQ (reference sequence). In DNA, the CDR3 is TGTGCCAGCAGCCTTGGCGGGGCAGGAGACCACTACGAGCAGTACTTC. Translation gives CASSLGGAGDHYEQYF.

The V call is TRBV29-1, the J call TRBJ2-3; D is uncertain. This CDR3 is 13 amino acids long. The germline CDR1 and CDR2 sequences are SQVTM and ANQGSEA. V gave up 1 base and J gave up 1 base, with 6 bases separating them. Here the CDR3 reads CSVEGPGTDTQYF. In nucleotides, the CDR3 is TGCAGCGTTGAAGGCCCGGGCACAGATACGCAGTATTTT.

The gene calls are TRBV6-2 or TRBV6-3 and TRBJ2-1, with 13 bases identical to TRBD2. V trimming: 7 bases; J trimming: 4 bases; junction bases outside the gene matches: 13. This CDR3 is built from 18 residues. The germline gives CDR1 MNHEY, CDR2 SVGEGT. The CDR3 protein is CASKRTGGLAGQYNEQFF. The CDR3, as DNA: TGTGCCAGCAAACGGACAGGGGGACTAGCGGGACAGTACAATGAGCAGTTCTTC.

The rearrangement uses TRBV9 and TRBJ1-1; unclear D gene. The germline V gene encodes CDR1 SGDLS and CDR2 YYNGEE. Trimming took 2 bases from V and 4 from J, leaving 12 bases between them. CDR3 length equals 14 residues. The chain's CDR3 is CASSVSPYPTEAFF. In nucleotides, the CDR3 is TGTGCCAGCAGCGTGAGTCCGTATCCCACTGAAGCTTTCTTT.

The chain uses TRBV10-3 and TRBJ1-2; 9 bases align to TRBD1. There are 15 residues in the CDR3. Germline V gene lookup returns CDR1 ENHRY and CDR2 SYGVKD. The J segment lost 5 bases and the V segment lost 7 bases, leaving 11 bases of the junction unmatched. The chain's CDR3 is CAINNGQGRGYGYTF. The CDR3 DNA is TGTGCCATCAATAACGGACAGGGGAGGGGATATGGCTACACCTTC.

This clonotype turned up a few times. The chain combines TRBV12-3 or TRBV12-4 with TRBJ2-7, with 8 bases identical to TRBD2. Trimming removed 4 bases from V and 3 bases from J; junction bases left unmatched: 5. CDR3 size: 14 residues. CDR3 residues: CASSSGGGVYEQYF. The CDR3 nucleotides read TGTGCCAGCAGTTCGGGGGGGGGGGTCTACGAGCAGTACTTC.

The J gene is TRBJ1-2, the V gene TRBV5-6; D call uncertain. Germline CDR1 and CDR2: SGHDT and YYEEEE. Trimming shortened V by 4 bases and J by 5 bases, and 15 bases separated the two germline ends. The CDR3 totals 14 residues. The CDR3 bases are TGTGCCAGCAGCGTCGGCCCGGCCCTGTATGGCTACACCTTC. This gives the protein CASSVGPALYGYTF. Variable domain in full (rest from reference TRBV5-6 and TRBJ1-2): DAGVTQSPTHLIKTRGQQVTLRCSPKSGHDTVSWYQQALGQGPQFIFQYYEEEERQRGNFPDRFSGHQFPNYSSELNVNALLLGDSALYLCASSVGPALYGYTFGSGTRLTVV.

There are many counts of this clonotype. The chain links TRBV20-1 to TRBJ2-2; D remains unclear. CDR1 and CDR2 (germline): DFQATT, SNEGSKA (reference sequence). V gave up 3 bases and J gave up 0 bases, with 8 bases separating them. This CDR3 contains 14 residues. CDR3: CSARGKSNTGELFF. In DNA form, the CDR3 reads TGCAGTGCTAGGGGGAAATCGAACACCGGGGAGCTGTTTTTT.

This chain uses TRBV5-6 with TRBJ2-7, with D unresolved. Germline V gives CDR1 SGHDT, CDR2 YYEEEE. V dropped 0 bases and J dropped 7 bases, with 8 bases sitting between them. The CDR3 extends over 12 amino acids. DNA of the CDR3: TGTGCCAGCAGCTTGGTGGGTTGGGAGCAGTACTTC. It translates to CASSLVGWEQYF.

The chain couples TRBV6-1 to TRBJ1-6; 7 bases are shared with TRBD1. CDR1 is MNHNS, CDR2 SASEGT, per germline. There are 13 residues in the CDR3. Unmatched junction bases numbered 5, after V lost 8 bases and J lost 7 bases. The CDR3 sequence is CASLGQYNSPLHF. In nucleotides, the CDR3 is TGTGCCAGCCTGGGACAGTACAATTCACCCCTCCACTTT.

The genes are TRBV9 and TRBJ1-2; D perhaps matches TRBD1 (6 bases). The CDR3 has 16 amino acids. V was clipped by 0 bases and J by 6 bases, with 18 bases between them. The germline V gene has CDR1 SGDLS and CDR2 YYNGEE. CDR3 region: CASSVDPTGQRDGYTF. The CDR3 nucleotides are TGTGCCAGCAGCGTAGACCCGACAGGACAACGCGATGGCTACACCTTC.

This sequence joins TRBV29-1 and TRBJ2-7, with 7 bases matching TRBD1. Germline loops: CDR1 SQVTM, CDR2 ANQGSEA. CDR3 length equals 15 residues. With V trimmed by 4 bases and J by 6 bases, 15 bases remained unmatched. The CDR3 DNA reads TGCAGCGTTGGAGGGGGTGGTGACAGGGTTCCCGAGCAGTACTTC. Protein sequence: CSVGGGGDRVPEQYF.

This clonotype was seen many times. This chain uses TRBV11-2 with TRBJ2-6, with 7 bases identical to TRBD2. J gave up 3 bases and V 1 base, and 0 bases lay outside the gene matches. Per the germline V gene, CDR1 is SGHAT and CDR2 is FQNNGV. This CDR3 comprises 15 residues. The CDR3 bases are TGTGCCAGCAGCTTAGCGGGAGGTGGGGCCAACGTCCTGACTTTC. Translation: CASSLAGGGANVLTF. Looking up the rest from reference TRBV11-2 and TRBJ2-6 gives the full variable domain: EAGVAQSPRYKIIEKRQSVAFWCNPISGHATLYWYQQILGQGPKLLIQFQNNGVVDDSQLPKDRFSAERLKGVDSTLKIQPAKLEDSAVYLCASSLAGGGANVLTFGAGSRLTVL.

This clonotype was seen at least ten times. The rearrangement uses TRBV19 and TRBJ2-5, with a tentative D call TRBD1 (6 bases). The CDR3 sequence is 13 residues long. Germline lookup yields CDR1 LNHDA and CDR2 SQIVND (reference sequence). V lost 8 bases and J 1 base, leaving 11 bases between the germline ends. This CDR3 reads CASQGHFQETQYF. Here the CDR3 DNA reads TGTGCCAGTCAGGGACACTTCCAAGAGACCCAGTACTTC.

This chain uses TRBV6-1 with TRBJ1-1; possible D gene TRBD1, 5 bases. This CDR3 comprises 14 residues. Germline CDR1 is MNHNS and CDR2 is SASEGT. V was trimmed by 4 bases and J by 1 base, leaving 10 bases between them. DNA for the CDR3: TGTGCCAGCAGTGTACCGGGGGGGAACACTGAAGCTTTCTTT. This sequence encodes CASSVPGGNTEAFF.

The chain uses TRBV13 and TRBJ2-3; 7 positions agree with TRBD1. CDR1 is PRHDT, CDR2 FYEKMQ, per germline (reference sequence). Trimming took 3 bases from V and 1 from J; bases not matched to a gene: 7. There are 16 residues in the CDR3. The CDR3 DNA follows: TGTGCCAGCAGCTTCTCCGGGACAGCGCGCACAGATACGCAGTATTTT. Translated: CASSFSGTARTDTQYF.